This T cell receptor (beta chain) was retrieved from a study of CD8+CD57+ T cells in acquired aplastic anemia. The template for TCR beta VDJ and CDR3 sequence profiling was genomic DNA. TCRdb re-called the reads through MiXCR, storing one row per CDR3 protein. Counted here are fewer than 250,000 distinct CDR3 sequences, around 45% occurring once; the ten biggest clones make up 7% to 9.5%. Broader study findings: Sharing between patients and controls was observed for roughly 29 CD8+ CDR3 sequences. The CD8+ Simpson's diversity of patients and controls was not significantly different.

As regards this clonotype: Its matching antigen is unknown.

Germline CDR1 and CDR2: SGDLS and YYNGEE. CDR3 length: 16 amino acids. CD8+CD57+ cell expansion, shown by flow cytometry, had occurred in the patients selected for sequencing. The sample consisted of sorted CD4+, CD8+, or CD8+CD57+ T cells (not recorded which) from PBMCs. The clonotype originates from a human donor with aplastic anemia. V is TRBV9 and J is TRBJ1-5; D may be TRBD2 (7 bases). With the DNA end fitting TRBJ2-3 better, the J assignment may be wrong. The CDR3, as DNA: TGTGCCAGTGGAGGTGAAGGGGGAGGGGGCACAGATACGCAGTATTTT. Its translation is CASGGEGGGGTDTQYF.